This T cell receptor beta chain was observed in a study of regulatory T cells in long-lasting Graves disease. This CDR3 comprises 14 residues. The V end lost 4 bases, the J end lost 4 bases, and 12 bases lay between the germline ends. In germline, CDR1 is LNHDA, CDR2 SQIVND (reference sequence). The time point here: newly diagnosed GD, antithyroid drugs for less than 3 months. The TCR library was made from RNA extracted from PBMCs. In building TCR beta libraries, iRepertoire HTBI primers were used together with Arm-PCR of CDR3 regions. TCRdb re-derived calls from the multiplex PCR reads in MiXCR, one entry per CDR3 protein. Among more than 450,000 distinct CDR3 sequences listed, 12% were seen once. This clonotype was observed a few times. The same sample was also used in a study of T cells in Graves' hyperthyroidism and ophthalmopathy.

This material consisted of peripheral blood mononuclear cells (PBMCs), taken at new diagnosis, from a patient treated with antithyroid drugs. The receptor was isolated from a woman in her twenties or thirties with Graves disease. This sequence joins TRBV19 and TRBJ2-3; D not resolved. DNA for the CDR3: TGTGCCAGTAGTAGCCCTATTCGGGCAGATACGCAGTATTTT. Its translation: CASSSPIRADTQYF.